The 5 T cell receptor beta chains below all came from one sample that was sequenced in a study of memory CD4+ T cells and cytomegalovirus serostatus. The sort gate was single viable CD3+CD4+CD8-CD45RO+ cells for memory CD4+ T cells. This table comes from immunoSEQ multiplex PCR, and its TCRdb copy is limited to in-frame clones, with some not included. The sample lists tens of thousands of clones; around 80% were seen once. Sample: memory CD4+ T cells from blood. The receptors were sampled from an adult in good health and CMV-seronegative.

The rearrangement joins TRBV29-1 to TRBJ2-3; D ambiguous. The CDR3 has 13 amino acids. V lost 2 bases and J 3 bases, leaving 9 bases between the germline ends. The germline V gene encodes CDR1 SQVTM and CDR2 ANQGSEA. The chain's CDR3 is CSVEPGRTDTQYF. DNA of the CDR3: TGCAGCGTTGAACCCGGTCGTACAGATACGCAGTATTTT.

This clone was observed once. The J gene is TRBJ2-7, the V gene TRBV29-1; 7 positions agree with TRBD1. The CDR3 consists of 15 residues. V gave up 1 base and J gave up 2 bases; unmatched junction bases: 8. Germline V gene data show CDR1 as SQVTM and CDR2 as ANQGSEA. The CDR3, as DNA: TGCAGCGTTGAAGGGGGTGGGACAGACCCCTACGAGCAGTACTTC. Protein: CSVEGGGTDPYEQYF.

The chain combines TRBV18 with TRBJ2-2; D gene unclear. The CDR3 contains 11 residues. Germline loops: CDR1 KGHSH, CDR2 LQKENI. V lost 6 bases to trimming and J lost 3 bases, with 2 bases between them. This chain's CDR3 is CASSDTGELFF. The CDR3 bases are TGTGCCAGCTCCGACACCGGGGAGCTGTTTTTT.

The J gene is TRBJ1-2, the V gene TRBV19; no clear D. The CDR3 contains 17 residues. Germline-derived CDR1 and CDR2 are LNHDA and SQIVND (reference sequence). Trimming pared 6 bases from V and 7 bases from J, leaving 27 bases between. DNA for the CDR3: TGTGCCAGTAGCATCGGGAGAGTATTGTTGTATCGTGGTGGCTACACCTTC. This encodes CASSIGRVLLYRGGYTF.

V usage is TRBV10-3 and J usage is TRBJ2-1; 8 bases map to TRBD2. Germline V CDR1 and CDR2: ENHRY, SYGVKD. CDR3 length: 16 amino acids. V lost 2 bases and J lost 4; bases outside the gene matches: 7. The CDR3 DNA sequence: TGTGCCATCAGTGAGGACCTAGCGGGCAGTTACAATGAGCAGTTCTTC. Protein: CAISEDLAGSYNEQFF.